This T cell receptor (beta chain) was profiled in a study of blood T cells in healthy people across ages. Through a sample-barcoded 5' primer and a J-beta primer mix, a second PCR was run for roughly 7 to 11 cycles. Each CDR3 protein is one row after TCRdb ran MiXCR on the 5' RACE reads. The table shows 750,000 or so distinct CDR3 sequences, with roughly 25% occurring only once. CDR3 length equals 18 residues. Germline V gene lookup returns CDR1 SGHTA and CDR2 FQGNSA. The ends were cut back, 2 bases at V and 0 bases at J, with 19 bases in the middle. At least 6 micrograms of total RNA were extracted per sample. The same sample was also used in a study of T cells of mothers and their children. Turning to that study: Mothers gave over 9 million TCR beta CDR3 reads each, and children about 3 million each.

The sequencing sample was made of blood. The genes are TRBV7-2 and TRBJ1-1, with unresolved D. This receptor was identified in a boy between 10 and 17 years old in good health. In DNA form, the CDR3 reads TGTGCCAGCAGCTTATTCGGACGGACTACTCCAATGAACACTGAAGCTTTCTTT. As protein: CASSLFGRTTPMNTEAFF.